The 23 T cell receptor beta chains below come from one sample, sequenced in a study of OX40 agonist ivuxolimab in advanced cancers. The protocol used for the library was the immunoSEQ multiplex PCR assay. The source is immuneACCESS, and TCRdb retained only in-frame sequences with V and J called. Part of the clones is not carried over; for the studies checked, unresolved V genes explain less than half of this, and the remainder is unexplained. The sample includes roughly 77,000 clones, with about 84% observed a single time. The ten largest clones take up 0.51% of the sample. Sequenced material: CD4+ or CD8+ T cells sorted from blood, taken in a trial of the OX40 agonist ivuxolimab. The receptor source for this set is an adult with an advanced solid tumor such as melanoma, head and neck, liver or kidney cancer.

The chain has TRBV7-3 and TRBJ1-1; perhaps TRBD1 as D (5 bases). Germline values: CDR1 SGHTA, CDR2 FQGTGA. V lost 4 bases to trimming and J lost 4 bases, with 16 bases between them. The CDR3 runs 15 residues. The CDR3 nucleotides are TGTGCCAGCAGCTCCCGGACGGGGCGGGTCACTGAAGCTTTCTTT. Amino acid sequence: CASSSRTGRVTEAFF.

This clone showed up just a few times. This chain uses TRBV30 with TRBJ1-4; D may be TRBD1 (5 bases). The V and J ends lost 2 bases and 7 bases respectively, with 14 bases between them. Per germline, CDR1 GTSNPN and CDR2 SVGIG (reference sequence). The CDR3 runs to 14 residues. The CDR3 DNA reads TGTGCCTGGAGTAATATGGGAAGGGGTGAAAAACTGTTTTTT. It translates to CAWSNMGRGEKLFF. The full variable domain, its missing parts supplied by reference TRBV30 and TRBJ1-4, is SQTIHQWPATLVQPVGSPLSLECTVEGTSNPNLYWYRQAAGRGLQLLFYSVGIGQISSEVPQNLSASRPQDRQFILSSKKLLLSDSGFYLCAWSNMGRGEKLFFGSGTQLSVL.

J is TRBJ2-5 and V is TRBV14, with unresolved D. Germline CDR1 is SGHDN and CDR2 is FVKESK. The CDR3 consists of 15 residues. V gave up 2 bases and J gave up 7 bases, with 17 bases separating them. The DNA of the CDR3 is TGTGCCAGCAGCCAAAATGGGCCTAAAGGCTTGACCCAGTACTTC. It codes for CASSQNGPKGLTQYF.

The V and J genes are TRBV5-1 and TRBJ2-2, with 7 bases fitting TRBD1. V dropped 2 bases and J dropped 3; count of bases not matched to a gene: 19. This CDR3 has 20 residues. Germline lookup yields CDR1 SGHRS and CDR2 YFSETQ. In nucleotides, the CDR3 is TGCGCCAGCAGCTTAGGGCCTAGGGTCAGGGGGTCGTCGGACACCGGGGAGCTGTTTTTT. As protein: CASSLGPRVRGSSDTGELFF.

This clone was seen only a few times. The genes are TRBV5-1 and TRBJ2-3, with TRBD2 matching 10 bases. The V segment lost 5 bases and the J segment 1 base; nucleotides outside the gene matches: 4. CDR1 is SGHRS and CDR2 is YFSETQ in the germline V gene. The CDR3 extends over 15 amino acids. CDR3 protein: CASRDGTSGTDTQYF. As DNA, the CDR3 is TGCGCCAGCAGGGACGGGACTAGCGGCACAGATACGCAGTATTTT.

The V call is TRBV29-1, the J call TRBJ1-1; weak D call: TRBD1 (6 bases). CDR1 and CDR2 from the germline V gene are SQVTM and ANQGSEA. The CDR3 consists of 16 residues. Trimming pared 2 bases from V and 1 base from J, leaving 17 bases between. In nucleotides, the CDR3 is TGCAGCGTTGAAAGACTGGATGAGGGGGAGAACACTGAAGCTTTCTTT. It encodes CSVERLDEGENTEAFF.

The chain employs TRBV4-2 and TRBJ1-2, with 7 bases lining up with TRBD1. Trimming removed 0 bases from V and 6 bases from J; junction bases left unmatched: 4. Germline V gene lookup returns CDR1 LGHNA and CDR2 YNFKEQ. The CDR3 totals 14 residues. Here the CDR3 reads CASSQDKQGDGYTF. DNA of the CDR3: TGTGCCAGCAGCCAAGATAAGCAGGGGGATGGCTACACCTTC.

The chain couples TRBV15 to TRBJ2-2; D remains ambiguous. The CDR3 length is 13 residues. Deletions cut 5 bases from V and 3 bases from J, with 7 bases between. Germline assignment: CDR1 LNHNV and CDR2 YYDKDF (reference sequence). The DNA for the CDR3 is TGTGCCACCAGCTGGTATGACACCGGGGAGCTGTTTTTT. As protein: CATSWYDTGELFF.

The rearrangement links TRBV28 to TRBJ2-1; 7 nucleotides match TRBD2. J lost 7 bases, V lost 6 bases, and 9 bases had no gene match. Germline V gene data show CDR1 as MDHEN and CDR2 as SYDVKM. The CDR3 extends over 14 amino acids. Here the CDR3 reads CASSPAGVTNEQFF. In DNA form, the CDR3 reads TGTGCCAGCAGCCCCGCGGGAGTAACAAATGAGCAGTTCTTC.

The chain employs TRBV5-1 and TRBJ1-6, with D uncertain. Germline V CDR1 and CDR2: SGHRS, YFSETQ. Trimming removed 3 bases at V and 5 bases at J, with 15 bases between. This CDR3 has 16 residues. The CDR3 sequence is CASSSDGPADNSPLHF. In DNA, the CDR3 is TGCGCCAGCAGCTCAGACGGGCCGGCAGATAATTCACCCCTCCACTTT.

The chain has TRBV2 and TRBJ1-1, with D uncertain. The CDR3 length is 12 residues. Trimming took 4 bases from V and 11 from J, leaving 14 bases between them. CDR1 is SNHLY, CDR2 FYNNEI, per germline. The CDR3 DNA is TGTGCCAGCAGTGTTGAAAGGCGTGGGGCTTTCTTT. Translated: CASSVERRGAFF.

V is TRBV6-1 and J is TRBJ1-4; D gene uncertain. Trimming pared 2 bases from V and 7 bases from J, leaving 11 bases between. CDR3 length: 14 residues. Per germline, CDR1 MNHNS and CDR2 SASEGT. The chain's CDR3 is CASSELTMGEKLFF. For the CDR3, the DNA is TGTGCCAGCAGTGAACTAACAATGGGTGAAAAACTGTTTTTT.

V gene TRBV21-1 combines with J gene TRBJ2-3; the DNA was not used to check the table's D call, TRBD2. TRBV21-1 is reported as a pseudogene. This CDR3 comprises 18 residues. CDR3 loop: CASSKARGWSPDTDTQYF. In DNA, the CDR3 is TGTGCCAGCAGCAAAGCAAGAGGTTGGAGTCCCGACACAGATACGCAGTATTTT.

The gene calls are TRBV5-8 and TRBJ2-4, with 8 bases lining up with TRBD1. The CDR3 consists of 16 residues. Germline lookup yields CDR1 SGHTS and CDR2 YDEGEE. The V and J ends lost 0 bases and 8 bases, in that order; junction bases with no gene match: 10. This CDR3 reads CASSLVLLDRGDIQYF. Here the CDR3 DNA reads TGTGCCAGCAGCTTGGTCCTCCTTGACAGGGGTGACATTCAGTACTTC.

V is TRBV4-1 and J is TRBJ1-1; D perhaps matches TRBD1 (5 bases). Trimming took 4 bases from V and 1 from J, leaving 25 bases between them. Germline V CDR1 and CDR2: MGHRA, YSYEKL. The CDR3 is 19 amino acids. The CDR3 DNA sequence: TGCGCCAGCAGCCCCGATTTGGGGTTCAGGAGAGGGGCGAACACTGAAGCTTTCTTT. Translation gives CASSPDLGFRRGANTEAFF.

The J gene is TRBJ1-2, the V gene TRBV28; 12 nucleotides agree with TRBD1. The CDR3 contains 15 residues. Germline CDR1 is MDHEN and CDR2 is SYDVKM. V shed 1 base, J shed 7 bases, and the junction held 4 bases outside the gene matches. CDR3 sequence: CASSLSPGQGAGYTF. The CDR3 bases are TGTGCCAGCAGTTTATCTCCGGGACAGGGGGCTGGCTACACCTTC.

The DNA for the CDR3 is TGTGCCAGCAGCGGAGGACAGGGTGCATTCGTGAACATTCAGTACTTC. Protein product: CASSGGQGAFVNIQYF. This rearrangement joins TRBV5-5 to TRBJ2-4; TRBD1 matches at 8 bases. The CDR3 runs to 16 residues. V lost 4 bases to trimming and J lost 7 bases; unmatched junction nucleotides: 13. CDR1 SGHKS and CDR2 YYEKEE come from the germline V gene (reference sequence).

The J gene is TRBJ2-7, the V gene TRBV6-5, with 12 bases identical to TRBD2. CDR1 and CDR2 (germline): MNHEY, SVGAGI. The CDR3 is 13 amino acids. V dropped 8 bases and J dropped 3; count of bases not matched to a gene: 2. The CDR3 DNA is TGTGCCAGCCGACTAGCGGGAGACTACGAGCAGTACTTC. Its protein is CASRLAGDYEQYF.

This clone was found once. This chain connects TRBV5-1 to TRBJ2-5; D is perhaps TRBD1 or TRBD2 (5 bases each). CDR1 and CDR2 (germline): SGHRS, YFSETQ. V lost 3 bases to trimming and J lost 4 bases, with 13 bases between them. The CDR3 has 14 amino acids. The CDR3 loop reads CASSYGTAGETQYF. The DNA of the CDR3 is TGCGCCAGCAGCTATGGGACCGCCGGAGAGACCCAGTACTTC.

This clone was detected a few times. Its ends do not fully match the called genes, so a read error is possible. The chain employs TRBV7-7 and TRBJ2-7; 9 bases match TRBD1. The CDR3 contains 13 residues. The germline CDR1 and CDR2 sequences are SSHAT and FNYEAQ (reference sequence). CDR3 in DNA: TGTGCTAGCAGCATGGACAGGGGAGGCGAGCAGTACTTC. Amino acids: CASSMDRGGEQYF.

J is TRBJ2-3 and V is TRBV28; TRBD1 matches 9 bases. CDR3 length equals 16 residues. Germline loops: CDR1 MDHEN, CDR2 SYDVKM. V was pared by 5 bases and J by 4 bases, with 10 bases of the junction left unmatched. The CDR3 DNA follows: TGTGCCAGCAGTACCCCGACAGGGGGGACTGCAGATACGCAGTATTTT. This sequence encodes CASSTPTGGTADTQYF.

The rearrangement uses TRBV30 and TRBJ1-1; TRBD1 is a possible D gene (6 bases). The V and J ends lost 0 bases and 8 bases respectively, with 10 bases between them. The germline gives CDR1 GTSNPN, CDR2 SVGIG (reference sequence). This CDR3 comprises 12 residues. The CDR3, as DNA: TGTGCCTGGAGTGTGGGGGCCAGGGAAGCTTTCTTT. This sequence encodes CAWSVGAREAFF.

The chain employs TRBV6-5 and TRBJ2-2, with a possible D match to TRBD2 (5 bases). Germline assignment: CDR1 MNHEY and CDR2 SVGAGI. The CDR3 sequence is 12 residues long. V gave up 6 bases and J gave up 6 bases, with 8 bases separating them. The CDR3 nucleotides read TGTGCCAGCAGGCGGGTTGCCGGGGAGCTGTTTTTT. This translates into CASRRVAGELFF.